Listed below are T cell receptor beta chains from one sample, sequenced in a study of CD8+ T cells in alopecia areata. Here immunoSEQ multiplex PCR was the method, and the copy in TCRdb shows in-frame clones only, minus some. The sample has some 170,000 clones, 58% seen once; the top ten hold 16%. The sequences come from CD4+ T cells sorted from blood, collected at roughly week 55, from a patient treated with tofacitinib. The receptors derive from a human donor with alopecia areata. CDR3s include the opening cysteine and the closing phenylalanine or tryptophan. The D gene is left open where the match is weak. The listing skips clone size in some rows; elsewhere it reads once, few, many or a size class.

d_call j_call v_call clone_size cdr3_aa cdr3_nt
TRBD1 TRBJ1-2 TRBV6-5 NA CASTKGPGGGYGYTF TGTGCCAGCACCAAGGGTCCAGGGGGAGGCTATGGCTACACCTTC
TRBD1 TRBJ1-2 TRBV25-1 NA CASSEWGQGAYGYTF TGTGCCAGCAGTGAATGGGGCCAGGGGGCCTATGGCTACACCTTC
TRBD2 TRBJ2-3 TRBV5-1 NA CASSYYTSGGTDTQYF TGCGCCAGCAGCTACTATACTAGCGGGGGCACAGATACGCAGTATTTT
NA TRBJ2-3 TRBV29-1 NA CSAGQVVADTQYF TGCAGCGCGGGCCAGGTGGTGGCAGATACGCAGTATTTT
TRBD1 TRBJ1-2 TRBV29-1 NA CSVDQGAYGYTF TGCAGCGTTGATCAGGGGGCCTATGGCTACACCTTC
NA TRBJ2-3 TRBV5-1 NA CASSLVTTTLTDTQYF TGCGCCAGCAGCTTGGTGACCACGACACTCACAGATACGCAGTATTTT
NA TRBJ2-5 TRBV7-9 NA CASNQGDSGIQETQYF TGTGCCAGCAACCAAGGGGATAGCGGAATCCAGGAGACCCAGTACTTC
TRBD1 TRBJ1-1 TRBV11-2 few CASSLGNRGLNTEAFF TGTGCCAGCAGCTTGGGAAACAGGGGACTGAACACTGAAGCTTTCTTT
NA TRBJ2-7 TRBV18 few CASSPTGRAEQYF TGTGCCAGCTCACCAACGGGCAGGGCGGAGCAGTACTTC
TRBD1 TRBJ2-7 TRBV27 NA CASRRQGPGEQYF TGTGCCAGCAGGAGACAGGGGCCGGGCGAGCAGTACTTC
NA TRBJ1-1 TRBV27 NA CASSLIGGQLNTEAFF TGTGCCAGCAGTTTAATTGGCGGGCAGCTGAACACTGAAGCTTTCTTT
NA TRBJ2-7 TRBV5-1 NA CASSLTANYEQYF TGCGCCAGCAGCTTAACGGCAAACTACGAGCAGTACTTC
TRBD1 TRBJ1-5 TRBV2 NA CASRTGPSNQPQHF TGTGCCAGCAGGACAGGGCCTAGCAATCAGCCCCAGCATTTT
TRBD1 TRBJ2-7 TRBV5-1 many CASSSGTGLDEQYF TGCGCCAGCAGCTCCGGGACAGGGTTGGACGAGCAGTACTTC
NA TRBJ2-2 TRBV29-1 few CSVQGMGTGELFF TGCAGCGTTCAGGGTATGGGCACCGGGGAGCTGTTTTTT
NA TRBJ1-6 TRBV30 NA CAWSVPESLGSPLHF TGTGCCTGGAGTGTACCGGAGAGCCTGGGTTCACCCCTCCACTTT
NA TRBJ1-1 TRBV4-2 NA CASSQDGGGYTEAFF TGTGCCAGCAGCCAAGATGGGGGGGGATACACTGAAGCTTTCTTT
NA TRBJ2-2 TRBV30 once CAWSVQGRGELFF TGTGCCTGGAGTGTGCAGGGAAGAGGGGAGCTGTTTTTT